These 16 T cell receptor beta chains share one sample of origin, sequenced in a study of blood T cells in healthy people across ages. With a J-beta primer mix and a sample-barcoded 5' primer, a second PCR ran about 7 to 12 cycles. TCRdb processed the 5' RACE reads anew with MiXCR; each CDR3 protein has one entry. This table has about 670,000 distinct CDR3 sequences, approximately 40% appearing once. The sample was blood. The source is an elderly man in good health.

This clonotype was observed a few times. The chain couples TRBV7-2 to TRBJ2-3; 9 bases line up with TRBD2. The CDR3 extends over 15 amino acids. CDR1 and CDR2 (germline): SGHTA, FQGNSA. Losses at the gene ends were 6 bases for V and 6 bases for J; bases not matched to a gene: 10. CDR3 DNA: TGTGCCAGCAGGCCTGCGGGGGCGGGGGGGGATACGCAGTATTTT. Encoded protein: CASRPAGAGGDTQYF.

This clonotype appeared a few times. The V gene is TRBV21-1, the J gene TRBJ2-3; the DNA was not used to check the table's D call, TRBD2. TRBV21-1 is a known pseudogene. The CDR3 extends over 15 amino acids. The CDR3 coding sequence is TGTGCCAGCCGTGGAGCGGGGGGGCGAGGAGATACGCAGTATTTT. Translated: CASRGAGGRGDTQYF.

The V gene is TRBV10-3, the J gene TRBJ2-3, with 8 bases that match TRBD2. This CDR3 region has 14 residues. Unmatched junction bases numbered 8, after V lost 9 bases and J lost 3 bases. The germline V gene encodes CDR1 ENHRY and CDR2 SYGVKD. In DNA form, the CDR3 reads TGTGCCATTGGGACTAGTGCTAGGACAGATACGCAGTATTTT. Protein: CAIGTSARTDTQYF.

The chain has TRBV4-2 and TRBJ2-5, with D uncertain. The CDR3 is 14 residues long. The V gene's germline CDR1 is LGHNA and CDR2 YNFKEQ. V dropped 1 base and J dropped 5 bases, with 11 bases sitting between them. CDR3 sequence reads: CASSQVRSWETQYF. The CDR3 region has the DNA TGTGCCAGCAGCCAAGTTCGGAGTTGGGAGACCCAGTACTTC.

This clonotype showed up just a few times. The CDR3 region is CASSYSIAGGSSYNEQFF. CDR3 bases: TGTGCCAGCAGTTACTCGATAGCGGGAGGCAGCTCCTACAATGAGCAGTTCTTC. The chain uses TRBV6-5 and TRBJ2-1, with 10 bases identical to TRBD2. J was trimmed by 0 bases and V by 0 bases; bases with no gene match: 5. CDR1 is MNHEY, CDR2 SVGAGI, per germline. This CDR3 has 18 residues.

In regard to this clonotype: An end of the junction differs from the germline gene, which may be a read error. The chain joins TRBV24-1 to TRBJ2-5, with 7 bases lining up with TRBD1. The CDR3 has 15 residues. Per germline, CDR1 KGHDR and CDR2 SFDVKD. The CDR3 sequence is CATGDRTGPQETQYF. In DNA form, the CDR3 reads TGTGCCACCGGTGACCGGACAGGCCCCCAAGAGACCCAGTACTTC.

The chain has TRBV20-1 and TRBJ2-5, with 7 bases lining up with TRBD2. V shed 0 bases and J 1 base; nucleotides not matched to a gene: 5. The CDR3 spans 15 residues. Germline lookup yields CDR1 DFQATT and CDR2 SNEGSKA (reference sequence). In DNA, the CDR3 is TGCAGTGCTAGAGATTCAGCGGGGTTCCAAGAGACCCAGTACTTC. Its protein is CSARDSAGFQETQYF.

The rearrangement joins TRBV7-6 to TRBJ2-4, with D possibly matching TRBD2 (6 bases). Trimming stripped 2 bases from V and 1 base from J, with 18 bases between. The germline V gene encodes CDR1 SGHVS and CDR2 FNYEAQ. The CDR3 consists of 18 residues. The CDR3: CASSLTDARRGAKNIQYF. The CDR3 coding sequence is TGTGCCAGCAGCTTAACGGACGCCCGCCGGGGGGCCAAAAACATTCAGTACTTC.

As regards this clonotype: A much larger clonotype is one base distant, so this may be a read error. V usage is TRBV4-1 and J usage is TRBJ2-1, with D possibly being TRBD1 (5 bases). This CDR3 contains 14 residues. Germline loops: CDR1 MGHRA, CDR2 YSYEKL. V gave up 1 base and J gave up 13 bases, with 17 bases separating them. In DNA, the CDR3 is TGCGCCAGCAGCCAAGTTCCAGGGTATGAGACCCAGTTCTTC. It is translated as CASSQVPGYETQFF.

The CDR3 DNA reads TGCAGCGTCCTTAGATGGGGGGGGGACACTGGGCCATTCAATGAGCAGTTCTTC. Protein product: CSVLRWGGDTGPFNEQFF. This rearrangement joins TRBV29-1 to TRBJ2-1; tentatively, D is TRBD2 (7 bases). V was shortened by 6 bases and J by 6 bases, with 30 bases between the two germline ends. Germline V gives CDR1 SQVTM, CDR2 ANQGSEA. The CDR3 is 18 residues long.

This clonotype was seen ten or more times. The chain carries TRBV6-2 or TRBV6-3 and TRBJ2-3; D is uncertain. Looked up from germline, CDR1 is MNHEY and CDR2 is SVGEGT. Trimming left V 4 bases short and J 6 bases short, with 14 bases between. The CDR3 totals 14 residues. CDR3 DNA: TGTGCCAGCAGTTTTAGGAGCCGCCCCGATACGCAGTATTTT. This gives the protein CASSFRSRPDTQYF.

This clonotype was seen a single time. This chain connects TRBV27 to TRBJ1-4, with unresolved D. V was clipped by 10 bases and J by 5 bases, with 17 bases between them. The CDR3 is 14 residues long. Germline loops: CDR1 MNHEY, CDR2 SMNVEV (reference sequence). Here the CDR3 reads CAITAGRPNEKLFF. For the CDR3, the DNA is TGTGCCATTACTGCGGGCCGCCCCAATGAAAAACTGTTTTTT.

A single count supports this clonotype. The chain joins TRBV28 to TRBJ2-1; 8 bases are shared with TRBD2. The J segment lost 8 bases and the V segment lost 4 bases, leaving 10 bases of the junction unmatched. CDR1 and CDR2 (germline): MDHEN, SYDVKM. The CDR3 is 15 residues long. The CDR3, as DNA: TGTGCCAGCAGTTCAGCGGGAGTCGGTTTGTATGAGCAGTTCTTC. Translation gives CASSSAGVGLYEQFF.

For this clonotype: A read error may account for a junction end that differs from germline. This chain joins TRBV6-5 and TRBJ1-2; D is ambiguous. The germline V gene has CDR1 MNHEY and CDR2 SVGAGI. The CDR3 is 14 amino acids. The CDR3 is CAGTLGGRPYGYTF. In DNA form, the CDR3 reads TGTGCCGGCACCCTCGGTGGACGGCCTTATGGCTACACTTTC.

In DNA form, the CDR3 reads TGCAGCGCCCAAAGGGACAGAACCACCTACGAGCAGTACTTC. This sequence encodes CSAQRDRTTYEQYF. V and J are TRBV29-1 and TRBJ2-7, with TRBD1 matching 7 bases. V lost 7 bases to trimming and J lost 2 bases; unmatched junction nucleotides: 11. This CDR3 is 14 amino acids long. Germline V lookup: CDR1 SQVTM, CDR2 ANQGSEA.

This clonotype was seen once. This chain connects TRBV30 to TRBJ2-1; D remains ambiguous. Trimming took off 2 bases at V and 4 bases at J, with 12 bases between the two ends. Germline CDR1 and CDR2: GTSNPN and SVGIG (reference sequence). The CDR3 is 14 residues long. The CDR3 DNA reads TGTGCCTGGAGTCGCGGAGAGTGGTACAATGAGCAGTTCTTC. Its protein is CAWSRGEWYNEQFF. The full variable domain, rest sourced from reference TRBV30 and TRBJ2-1, is SQTIHQWPATLVQPVGSPLSLECTVEGTSNPNLYWYRQAAGRGLQLLFYSVGIGQISSEVPQNLSASRPQDRQFILSSKKLLLSDSGFYLCAWSRGEWYNEQFFGPGTRLTVL.